What follows are 9 T cell receptor beta chains derived from one specimen sequenced in a study of cytomegalovirus exposure and HLA in healthy donors. The method was immunoSEQ multiplex PCR; TCRdb's version includes in-frame clones alone and lacks a portion of them. Of 130,000 to 150,000 clones listed, 87% are singletons. Sequencing used PBMCs. The origin of the receptors is a young man in good health and CMV-seropositive.

The rearrangement joins TRBV10-2 to TRBJ1-6, with 8 nucleotides matching TRBD1. CDR3 length equals 13 residues. The germline CDR1 and CDR2 sequences are WSHSY and SAAADI. Trimming cost V 10 bases and J 9 bases; bases outside gene matches: 8. Here the CDR3 reads CATTRGRASPLHF. The CDR3 region has the DNA TGCGCCACAACCAGGGGGCGCGCTTCACCCCTCCACTTT.

The rearrangement links TRBV7-2 to TRBJ1-1; 11 bases fit TRBD1. With 3 bases clipped from V and 5 bases from J, the junction kept 5 bases outside the gene matches. Germline V lookup: CDR1 SGHTA, CDR2 FQGNSA. The CDR3 is 15 amino acids. Written as DNA, the CDR3 is TGTGCCAGCAGCTTTGCCGGGACAGGGGGGACTGAAGCTTTCTTT. It yields the protein CASSFAGTGGTEAFF.

V usage is TRBV30 and J usage is TRBJ2-7, with D maybe TRBD1 (6 bases). The V end was cut by 0 bases, the J end by 1 base, with 13 bases between. Germline V gene lookup returns CDR1 GTSNPN and CDR2 SVGIG (reference sequence). This CDR3 region has 15 residues. The CDR3 here is CAWSVTRGFSYEQYF. DNA for the CDR3: TGTGCCTGGAGTGTGACCAGGGGCTTTTCCTACGAGCAGTACTTC.

This clone was picked up one time. The chain is built from TRBV18 and TRBJ2-7, with D possibly TRBD2 on 6 matching bases. Germline V gene lookup returns CDR1 KGHSH and CDR2 LQKENI. The CDR3 extends over 14 amino acids. Trimming stripped 4 bases from V and 1 base from J, with 11 bases between. CDR3 sequence (DNA): TGTGCCAGCTCACTTAGCGGAACTTCCTACGAGCAGTACTTC. Residues: CASSLSGTSYEQYF.

This chain joins TRBV10-2 and TRBJ2-1; 10 bases fit TRBD2. Trimming removed 2 bases from V and 4 bases from J; junction bases left unmatched: 5. The CDR3 is made up of 16 amino acids. Germline V gives CDR1 WSHSY, CDR2 SAAADI. The CDR3 DNA sequence: TGCGCCAGCAGTGAGGAGGGACTAGCGCCATACAATGAGCAGTTCTTC. Translation: CASSEEGLAPYNEQFF.

The chain couples TRBV9 to TRBJ2-5; maybe TRBD2 (5 bases). Germline V gene sequence: CDR1 SGDLS, CDR2 YYNGEE. CDR3 size: 15 residues. V was pared by 4 bases and J by 4 bases, with 17 bases between. CDR3 residues: CASSPRASSGETQYF. CDR3 sequence (DNA): TGTGCCAGCAGCCCGAGGGCCTCTTCTGGAGAGACCCAGTACTTC.

The J gene is TRBJ2-5, the V gene TRBV6-6, with D perhaps matching TRBD2 (5 bases). This CDR3 spans 13 amino acids. V was clipped by 4 bases and J by 3 bases, with 9 bases between them. Germline CDR1 is MNHNY and CDR2 is SVGAGI (reference sequence). This CDR3 reads CASSSGLEETQYF. The CDR3 nucleotides are TGTGCCAGCAGTTCAGGACTGGAAGAGACCCAGTACTTC.

The chain combines TRBV30 with TRBJ1-2, with TRBD1 matching 9 bases. Germline CDR1 is GTSNPN and CDR2 is SVGIG (reference sequence). The CDR3 length is 13 residues. With 7 bases clipped from V and 7 bases from J, the junction kept 10 bases outside the gene matches. The CDR3 sequence is CASSGTGSGGYTF. The CDR3 DNA is TGTGCCTCATCCGGGACAGGGAGTGGTGGCTACACCTTC.

The V call is TRBV5-6, the J call TRBJ1-5, with D possibly matching TRBD1 (6 bases). The germline V gene has CDR1 SGHDT and CDR2 YYEEEE. V lost 4 bases to trimming and J lost 0 bases, with 11 bases between them. This CDR3 region has 15 residues. The CDR3 nucleotides read TGTGCCAGCAGCCGCGGACAGCTTAGCAATCAGCCCCAGCATTTT. As protein: CASSRGQLSNQPQHF.